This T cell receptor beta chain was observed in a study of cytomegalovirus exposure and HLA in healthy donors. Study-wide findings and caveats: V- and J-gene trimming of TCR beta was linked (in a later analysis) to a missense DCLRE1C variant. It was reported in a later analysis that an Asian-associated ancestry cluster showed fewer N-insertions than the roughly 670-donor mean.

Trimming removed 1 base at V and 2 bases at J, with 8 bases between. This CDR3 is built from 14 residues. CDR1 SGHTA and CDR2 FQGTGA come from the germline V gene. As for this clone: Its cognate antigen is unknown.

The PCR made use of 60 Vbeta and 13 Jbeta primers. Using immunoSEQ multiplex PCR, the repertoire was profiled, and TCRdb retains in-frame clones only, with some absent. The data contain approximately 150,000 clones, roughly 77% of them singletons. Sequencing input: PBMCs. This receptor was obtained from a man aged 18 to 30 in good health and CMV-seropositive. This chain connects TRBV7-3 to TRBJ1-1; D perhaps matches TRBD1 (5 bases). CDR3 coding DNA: TGTGCCAGCAGCTTAAATGGGGCAAACACTGAAGCTTTCTTT. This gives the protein CASSLNGANTEAFF. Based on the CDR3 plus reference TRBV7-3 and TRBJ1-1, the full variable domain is GAGVSQTPSNKVTEKGKYVELRCDPISGHTALYWYRQSLGQGPEFLIYFQGTGAADDSGLPNDRFFAVRPEGSVSTLKIQRTERGDSAVYLCASSLNGANTEAFFGQGTRLTVV.